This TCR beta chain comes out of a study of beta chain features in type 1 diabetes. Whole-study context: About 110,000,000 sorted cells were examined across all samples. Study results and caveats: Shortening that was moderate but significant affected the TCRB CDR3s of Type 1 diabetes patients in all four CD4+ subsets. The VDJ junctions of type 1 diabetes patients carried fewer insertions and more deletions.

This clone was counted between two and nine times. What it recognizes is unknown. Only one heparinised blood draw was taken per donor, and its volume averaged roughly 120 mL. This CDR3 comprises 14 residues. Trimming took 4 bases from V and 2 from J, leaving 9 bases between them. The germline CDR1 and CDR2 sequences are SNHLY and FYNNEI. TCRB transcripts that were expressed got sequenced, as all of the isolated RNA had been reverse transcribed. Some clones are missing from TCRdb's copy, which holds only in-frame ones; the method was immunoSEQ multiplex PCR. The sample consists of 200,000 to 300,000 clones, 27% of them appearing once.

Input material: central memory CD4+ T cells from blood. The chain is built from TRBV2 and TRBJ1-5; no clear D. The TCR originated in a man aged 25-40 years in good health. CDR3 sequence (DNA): TGTGCCAGCAGTGGGGTCTATGGCAATCAGCCCCAGCATTTT. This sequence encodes CASSGVYGNQPQHF.